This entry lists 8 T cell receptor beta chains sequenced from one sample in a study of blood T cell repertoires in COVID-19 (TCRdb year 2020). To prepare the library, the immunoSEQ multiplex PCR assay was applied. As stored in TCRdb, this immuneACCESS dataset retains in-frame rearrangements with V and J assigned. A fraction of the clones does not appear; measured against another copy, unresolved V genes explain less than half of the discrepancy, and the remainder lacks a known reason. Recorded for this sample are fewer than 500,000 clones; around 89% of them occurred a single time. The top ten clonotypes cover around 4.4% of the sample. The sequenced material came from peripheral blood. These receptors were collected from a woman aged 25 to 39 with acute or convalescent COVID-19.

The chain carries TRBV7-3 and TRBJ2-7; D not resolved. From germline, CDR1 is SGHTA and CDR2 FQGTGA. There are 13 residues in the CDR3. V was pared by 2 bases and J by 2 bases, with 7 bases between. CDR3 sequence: CASSLSPAYEQYF. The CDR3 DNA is TGTGCCAGCAGCTTATCCCCCGCCTACGAGCAGTACTTC.

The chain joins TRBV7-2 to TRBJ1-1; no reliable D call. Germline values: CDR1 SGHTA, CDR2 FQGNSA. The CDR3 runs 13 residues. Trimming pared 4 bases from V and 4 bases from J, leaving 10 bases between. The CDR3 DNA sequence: TGTGCCAGCAGCTCCCAGCGGAGCACTGAAGCTTTCTTT. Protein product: CASSSQRSTEAFF. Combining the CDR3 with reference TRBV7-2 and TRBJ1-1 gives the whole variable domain GAGVSQSPSNKVTEKGKDVELRCDPISGHTALYWYRQSLGQGLEFLIYFQGNSAPDKSGLPSDRFSAERTGGSVSTLTIQRTQQEDSAVYLCASSSQRSTEAFFGQGTRLTVV.

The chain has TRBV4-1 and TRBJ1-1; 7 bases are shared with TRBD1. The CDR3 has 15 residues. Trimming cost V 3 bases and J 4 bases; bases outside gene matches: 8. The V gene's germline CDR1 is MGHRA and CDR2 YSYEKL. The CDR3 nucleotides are TGCGCCAGCAGCCAGGACCAGGGGGGCGGCACTGAAGCTTTCTTT. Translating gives CASSQDQGGGTEAFF.

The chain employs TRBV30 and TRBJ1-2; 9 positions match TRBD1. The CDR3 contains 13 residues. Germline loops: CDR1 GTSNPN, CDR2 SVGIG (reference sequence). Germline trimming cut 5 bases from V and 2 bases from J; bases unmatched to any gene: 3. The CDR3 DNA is TGTGCCTGGGGCGGACAGGGGAACTATGGCTACACCTTC. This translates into CAWGGQGNYGYTF.

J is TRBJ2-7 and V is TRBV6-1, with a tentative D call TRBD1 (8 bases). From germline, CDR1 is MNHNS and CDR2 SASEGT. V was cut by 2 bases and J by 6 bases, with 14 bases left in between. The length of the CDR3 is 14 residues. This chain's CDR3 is CASSERTGRAEQYF. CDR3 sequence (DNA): TGTGCCAGCAGTGAACGGACAGGGAGGGCCGAGCAGTACTTC.

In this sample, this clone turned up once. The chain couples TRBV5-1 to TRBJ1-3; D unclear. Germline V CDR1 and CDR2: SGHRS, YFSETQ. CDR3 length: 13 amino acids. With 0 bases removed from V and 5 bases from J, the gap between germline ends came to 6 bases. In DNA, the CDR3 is TGCGCCAGCAGCTTGGACAGCAGAAACACCATATATTTT. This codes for CASSLDSRNTIYF.

The CDR3 is CASSYVGGASQPQHF. The CDR3 DNA sequence: TGTGCCAGCAGTTATGTTGGGGGGGCCAGTCAGCCCCAGCATTTT. This chain joins TRBV6-2 or TRBV6-3 and TRBJ1-5; maybe TRBD1 (6 bases). Germline lookup yields CDR1 MNHEY and CDR2 SVGEGT. This CDR3 spans 15 amino acids. With 3 bases removed from V and 6 bases from J, the gap between germline ends came to 15 bases.

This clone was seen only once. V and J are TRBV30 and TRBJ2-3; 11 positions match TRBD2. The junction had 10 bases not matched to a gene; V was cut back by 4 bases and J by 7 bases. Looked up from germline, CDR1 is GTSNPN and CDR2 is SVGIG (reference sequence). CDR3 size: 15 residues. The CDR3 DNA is TGTGCCTGGAAAAATATAGCGGGGGGGCCTCATACGCAGTATTTT. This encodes CAWKNIAGGPHTQYF.